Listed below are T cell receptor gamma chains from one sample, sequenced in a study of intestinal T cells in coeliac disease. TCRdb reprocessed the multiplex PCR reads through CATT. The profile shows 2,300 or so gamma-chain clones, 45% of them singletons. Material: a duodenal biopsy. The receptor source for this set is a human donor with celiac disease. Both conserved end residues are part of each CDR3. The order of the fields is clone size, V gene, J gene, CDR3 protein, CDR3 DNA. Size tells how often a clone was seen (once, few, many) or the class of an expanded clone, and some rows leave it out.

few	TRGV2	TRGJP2	CATWDPGGSDWIKTF	TGTGCCACCTGGGACCCGGGGGGTAGTGATTGGATCAAGACGTTT
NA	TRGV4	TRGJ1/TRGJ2	CATWGWGDYKKLF	TGTGCCACCTGGGGATGGGGGGATTATAAGAAACTCTTT
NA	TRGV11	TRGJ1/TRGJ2	CACWIMKLF	TGTGCCTGCTGGATTATGAAACTCTTT
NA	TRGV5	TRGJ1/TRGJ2	CATWDRRKGVEKLF	TGTGCCACCTGGGACAGGCGTAAGGGAGTCGAGAAACTCTTT
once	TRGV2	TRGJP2	CATWDGSRSSDWIKTF	TGTGCCACCTGGGACGGCAGCCGCAGTAGTGATTGGATCAAGACGTTT
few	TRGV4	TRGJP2	CAPSAGDWIKTF	TGTGCCCCATCTGCAGGGGATTGGATCAAGACGTTT
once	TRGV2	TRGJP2	CATWGGRGCCDWIKTF	TGTGCCACCTGGGGCGGGCGAGGATGTTGTGATTGGATCAAGACGTTT
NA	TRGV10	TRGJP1	CAAWDLNLVTGWFKIF	TGTGCTGCGTGGGACCTGAATTTAGTCACTGGTTGGTTCAAGATATTT
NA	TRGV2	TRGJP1	CATWDAREGTTGWFKIF	TGTGCCACCTGGGACGCCCGGGAGGGTACCACTGGTTGGTTCAAGATATTT
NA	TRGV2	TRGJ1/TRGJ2	CATWDGRYYKKLF	TGTGCCACCTGGGACGGGCGGTATTATAAGAAACTCTTT
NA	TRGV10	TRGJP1	CAAGVGSDGWFKIF	TGTGCTGCGGGGGTGGGTAGTGATGGTTGGTTCAAGATATTT
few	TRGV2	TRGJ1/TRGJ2	CATWGRGGANYYKKLF	TGTGCCACCTGGGGACGGGGGGGAGCGAATTATTATAAGAAACTCTTT
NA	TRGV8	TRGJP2	CAPGIWSSDWIKTF	TGTGCACCTGGGATATGGAGTAGTGATTGGATCAAGACGTTT
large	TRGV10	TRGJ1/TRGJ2	CAAWDLSYKKLF	TGTGCTGCGTGGGATTTAAGTTATAAGAAACTCTTT
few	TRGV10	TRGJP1	CAAWDPPGWFKIF	TGTGCTGCGTGGGATCCCCCTGGTTGGTTCAAGATATTT
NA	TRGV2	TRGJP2	CATWDGPFLYSSDWIKTF	TGTGCCACCTGGGACGGCCCCTTTCTATATAGTAGTGATTGGATCAAGACGTTT
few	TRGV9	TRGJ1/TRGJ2	CALWEIYYKKLF	TGTGCCTTGTGGGAGATTTATTATAAGAAACTCTTT
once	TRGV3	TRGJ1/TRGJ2	CATWDTRDRMLF	TGTGCCACCTGGGACACGCGGGATAGGATGCTCTTT
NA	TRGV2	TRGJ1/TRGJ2	CAPGTGSRWNYYKKLF	TGTGCACCTGGGACGGGTTCCCGCTGGAATTATTATAAGAAACTCTTT
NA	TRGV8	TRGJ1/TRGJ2	CATGPLKLF	TGTGCCACTGGGCCTTTGAAACTCTTT
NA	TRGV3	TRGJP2	CADLGQQKVGDWIKTF	TGTGCCGACCTGGGACAGCAAAAGGTGGGTGATTGGATCAAGACGTTT
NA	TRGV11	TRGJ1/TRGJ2	CACWIRHSDYYKKLF	TGTGCCTGCTGGATTAGGCACTCCGATTACTATAAGAAACTCTTT
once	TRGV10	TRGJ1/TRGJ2	CAAWGARHYKKLF	TGTGCTGCGTGGGGGGCGAGACATTATAAGAAACTCTTT
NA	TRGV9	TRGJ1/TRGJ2	CALWEVLKKLF	TGTGCCTTGTGGGAGGTGCTTAAGAAACTCTTT
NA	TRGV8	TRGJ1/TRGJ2	CATWSIAPNYYKKLF	TGTGCCACCTGGAGTATCGCACCGAATTATTATAAGAAACTCTTT
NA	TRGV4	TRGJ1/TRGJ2	CATWDGNYYKKLF	TGTGCCACCTGGGATGGTAATTATTATAAGAAACTCTTT
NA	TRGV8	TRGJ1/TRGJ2	CAPGWESDYKKLF	TGTGCACCTGGATGGGAGTCCGATTATAAGAAACTCTTT
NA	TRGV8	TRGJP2	CTTWVQGSDWIKTF	TGTACCACCTGGGTTCAAGGTAGTGATTGGATCAAGACGTTT
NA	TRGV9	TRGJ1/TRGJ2	CALWGVSRNYKKLF	TGTGCCTTGTGGGGGGTGTCGAGGAATTATAAGAAACTCTTT
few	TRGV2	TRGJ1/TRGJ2	CATWDGQEKLF	TGTGCCACCTGGGACGGGCAGGAGAAACTCTTT
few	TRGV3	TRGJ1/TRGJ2	CATWDRSFYYKKLF	TGTGCCACCTGGGACAGATCCTTTTATTATAAGAAACTCTTT
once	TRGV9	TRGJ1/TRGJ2	CALWEAGNYYKKLF	TGTGCTTTGTGGGAGGCAGGGAATTATTATAAGAAACTCTTT
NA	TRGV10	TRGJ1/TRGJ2	CAAWDSMKLF	TGTGCTGCGTGGGATTCTATGAAACTCTTT
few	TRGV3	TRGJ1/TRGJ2	CATWAKIVIIRYYKKLF	TGTGCCACCTGGGCCAAGATCGTTATTATCCGTTATTATAAGAAACTCTTT
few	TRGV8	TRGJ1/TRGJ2	CATWATNYYKKLF	TGTGCCACCTGGGCCACGAATTATTATAAGAAACTCTTT
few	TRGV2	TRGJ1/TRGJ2	CATWDGPVGWCDKKLF	TGTGCCACCTGGGACGGGCCGGTAGGGTGGTGTGATAAGAAACTCTTT
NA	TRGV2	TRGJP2	CATWDGYRWYGSDWIKTF	TGTGCCACCTGGGACGGGTATCGATGGTACGGTAGTGATTGGATCAAGACGTTT
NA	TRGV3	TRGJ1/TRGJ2	CATFLSSHYYKKLF	TGTGCCACCTTCCTTTCATCCCATTATTATAAGAAACTCTTT
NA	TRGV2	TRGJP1	CASSPGTTGWFKIF	TGTGCCAGTTCTCCGGGTACCACTGGCTGGTTCAAGATATTT
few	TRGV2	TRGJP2	CATWDGGGWIKTF	TGTGCCACCTGGGACGGGGGAGGTTGGATCAAGACGTTT
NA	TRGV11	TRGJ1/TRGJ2	CACWTPYYKKLF	TGTGCCTGCTGGACCCCTTATTATAAGAAACTCTTT
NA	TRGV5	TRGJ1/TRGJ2	CATGTGYYKKLF	TGTGCCACTGGGACAGGTTATTATAAGAAACTCTTT
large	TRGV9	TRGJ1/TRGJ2	CALWETRNCYYKKLF	TGTGCCTTGTGGGAGACCAGAAACTGTTATTATAAGAAACTCTTT
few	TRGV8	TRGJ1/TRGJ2	CATWDPEDYYKKLF	TGTGCCACCTGGGACCCAGAGGATTATTATAAGAAACTCTTT
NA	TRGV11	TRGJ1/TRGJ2	CACWIRYAGYKKLF	TGTGCCTGCTGGATTAGGTACGCAGGTTATAAGAAACTCTTT
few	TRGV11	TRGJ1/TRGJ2	CACWIRHNYKKLF	TGTGCCTGCTGGATTAGGCACAATTATAAGAAACTCTTT
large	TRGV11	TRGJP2	CACWNSSDWIKTF	TGTGCCTGCTGGAATAGTAGTGATTGGATCAAGACGTTT
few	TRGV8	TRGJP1	CATWDHTTGWFKIF	TGTGCCACCTGGGATCATACCACTGGTTGGTTCAAGATATTT
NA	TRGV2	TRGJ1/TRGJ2	CATWDGALNYYKKLF	TGTGCCACCTGGGACGGGGCCTTGAATTATTATAAGAAACTCTTT
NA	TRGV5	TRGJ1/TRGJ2	CATWDRQNYYKKLF	TGTGCCACCTGGGACAGACAGAATTATTATAAGAAACTCTTT
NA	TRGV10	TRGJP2	CAVWDPPGRSDWIKTF	TGTGCTGTGTGGGATCCCCCCGGGCGTAGTGATTGGATCAAGACGTTT